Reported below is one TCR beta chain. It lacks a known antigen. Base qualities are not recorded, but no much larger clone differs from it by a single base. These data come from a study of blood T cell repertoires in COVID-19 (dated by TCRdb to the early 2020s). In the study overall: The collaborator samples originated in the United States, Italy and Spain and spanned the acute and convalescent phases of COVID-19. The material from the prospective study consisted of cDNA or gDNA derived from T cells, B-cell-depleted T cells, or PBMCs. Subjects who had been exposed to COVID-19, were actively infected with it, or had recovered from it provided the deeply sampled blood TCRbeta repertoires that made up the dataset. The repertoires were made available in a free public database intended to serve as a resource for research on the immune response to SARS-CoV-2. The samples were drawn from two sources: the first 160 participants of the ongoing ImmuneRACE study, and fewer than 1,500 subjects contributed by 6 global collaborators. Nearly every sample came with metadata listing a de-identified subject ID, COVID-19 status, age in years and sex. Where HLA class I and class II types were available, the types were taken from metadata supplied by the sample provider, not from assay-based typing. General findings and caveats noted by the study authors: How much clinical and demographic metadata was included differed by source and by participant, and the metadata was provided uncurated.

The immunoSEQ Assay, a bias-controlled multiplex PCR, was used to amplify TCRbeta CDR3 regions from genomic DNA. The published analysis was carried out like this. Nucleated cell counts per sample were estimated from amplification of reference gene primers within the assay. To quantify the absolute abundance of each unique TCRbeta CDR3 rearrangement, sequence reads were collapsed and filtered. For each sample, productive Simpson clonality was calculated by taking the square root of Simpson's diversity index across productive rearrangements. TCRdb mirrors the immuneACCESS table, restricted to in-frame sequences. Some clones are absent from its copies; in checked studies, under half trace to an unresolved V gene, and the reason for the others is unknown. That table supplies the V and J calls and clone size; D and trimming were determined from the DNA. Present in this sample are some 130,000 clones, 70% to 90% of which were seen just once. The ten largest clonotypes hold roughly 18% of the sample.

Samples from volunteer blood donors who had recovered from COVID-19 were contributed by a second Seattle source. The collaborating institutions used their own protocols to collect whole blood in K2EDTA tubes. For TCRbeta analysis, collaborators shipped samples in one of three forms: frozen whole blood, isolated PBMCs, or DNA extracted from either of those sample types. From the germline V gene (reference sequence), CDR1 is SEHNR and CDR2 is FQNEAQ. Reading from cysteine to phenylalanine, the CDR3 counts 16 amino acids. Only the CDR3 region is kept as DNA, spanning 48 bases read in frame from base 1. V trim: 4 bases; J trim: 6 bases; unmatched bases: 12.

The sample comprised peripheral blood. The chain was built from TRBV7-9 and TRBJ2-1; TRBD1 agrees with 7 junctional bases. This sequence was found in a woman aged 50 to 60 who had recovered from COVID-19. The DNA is TGTGCCAGCAGCTCCCTGACAGGGCTTCTTTCCAATGAGCAGTTCTTC. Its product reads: CASSSLTGLLSNEQFF.